The table lists the clone carrying this TCR beta chain with many counts. V lost 0 bases, J lost 6 bases, and 14 bases stayed unmatched. This CDR3 has 17 amino acids. Germline CDR1 LGHDT, CDR2 YNNKEL (reference sequence). Ophthalmopathy patients showed a Clinical Activity Score of at least 3, NOSPECS grade of at least 4 and duration under 3 months. Exclusion of a patient resulted from uncontrolled infection, other autoimmune disease, pregnancy or lactation. Diagnosis relied on clinical symptoms, serum thyroxine and TRAb, thyroid ultrasound and orbital computed tomography. Around 9.8 ml fresh peripheral blood yielded the PBMCs. The TCR beta CDR3 regions underwent amplification using RNA transcripts as the source. Carried out on the TCR CDR3, a first-round RT-PCR used the HTBI primer set. MiXCR was run by TCRdb on the multiplex PCR reads, yielding one entry per CDR3 protein. The repertoire consists of fewer than 650,000 distinct CDR3 sequences, with 14% occurring once and the leading ten covering more than 6%.

This entry is derived from a study of T cells in Graves' hyperthyroidism and ophthalmopathy. This receptor was taken from a woman under 30 with Graves' ophthalmopathy. Sequenced material: blood. This sequence joins TRBV3-1 and TRBJ2-7; 7 nucleotides agree with TRBD1. Written as DNA, the CDR3 is TGTGCCAGCAGCCAAGAGTCTCGGGGACAGACTTCCCGCGAGCAGTACTTC. This translates into CASSQESRGQTSREQYF.